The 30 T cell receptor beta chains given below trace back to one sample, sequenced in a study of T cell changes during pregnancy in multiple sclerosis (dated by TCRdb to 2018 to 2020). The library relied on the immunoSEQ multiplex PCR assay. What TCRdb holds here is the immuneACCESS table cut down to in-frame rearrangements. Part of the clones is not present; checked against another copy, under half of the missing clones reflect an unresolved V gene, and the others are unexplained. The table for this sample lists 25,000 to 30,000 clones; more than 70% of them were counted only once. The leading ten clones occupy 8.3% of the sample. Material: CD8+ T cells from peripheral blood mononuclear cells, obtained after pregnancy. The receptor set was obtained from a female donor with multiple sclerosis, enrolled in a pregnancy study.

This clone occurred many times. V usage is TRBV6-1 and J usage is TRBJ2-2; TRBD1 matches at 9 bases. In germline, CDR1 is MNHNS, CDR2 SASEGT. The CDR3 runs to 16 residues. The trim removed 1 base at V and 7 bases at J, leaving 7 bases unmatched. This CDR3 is CASSEEEGTGSGELFF. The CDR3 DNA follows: TGTGCCAGCAGTGAAGAAGAGGGGACAGGGAGCGGGGAGCTGTTTTTT.

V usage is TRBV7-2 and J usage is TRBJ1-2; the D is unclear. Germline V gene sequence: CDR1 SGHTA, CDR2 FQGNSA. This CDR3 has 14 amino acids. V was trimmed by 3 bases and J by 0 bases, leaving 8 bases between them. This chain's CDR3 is CTSSFLGPNYGYTF. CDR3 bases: TGTACCAGCAGCTTTTTGGGCCCTAACTATGGCTACACCTTC.

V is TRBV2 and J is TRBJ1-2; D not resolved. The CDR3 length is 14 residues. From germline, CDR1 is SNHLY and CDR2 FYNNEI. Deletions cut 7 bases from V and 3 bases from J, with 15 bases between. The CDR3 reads CASTLVGGHYGYTF. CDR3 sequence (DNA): TGTGCCAGCACTCTAGTCGGAGGGCACTATGGCTACACCTTC. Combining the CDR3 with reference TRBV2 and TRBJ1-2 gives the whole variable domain EPEVTQTPSHQVTQMGQEVILRCVPISNHLYFYWYRQILGQKVEFLVSFYNNEISEKSEIFDDQFSVERPDGSNFTLKIRSTKLEDSAMYFCASTLVGGHYGYTFGSGTRLTVV.

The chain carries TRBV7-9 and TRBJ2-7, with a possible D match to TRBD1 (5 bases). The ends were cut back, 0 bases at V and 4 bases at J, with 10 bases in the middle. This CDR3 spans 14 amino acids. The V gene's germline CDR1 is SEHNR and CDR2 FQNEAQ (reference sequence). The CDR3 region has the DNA TGTGCCAGCAGCTTAGCAGACAGAGAATACGAGCAGTACTTC. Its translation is CASSLADREYEQYF.

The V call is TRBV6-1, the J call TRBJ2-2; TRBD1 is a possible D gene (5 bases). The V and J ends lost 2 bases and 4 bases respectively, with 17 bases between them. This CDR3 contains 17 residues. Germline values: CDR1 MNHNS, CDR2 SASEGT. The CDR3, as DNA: TGTGCCAGCAGTGAAAAAGGGGCAGGAAGGCCCACCGGGGAGCTGTTTTTT. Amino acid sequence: CASSEKGAGRPTGELFF.

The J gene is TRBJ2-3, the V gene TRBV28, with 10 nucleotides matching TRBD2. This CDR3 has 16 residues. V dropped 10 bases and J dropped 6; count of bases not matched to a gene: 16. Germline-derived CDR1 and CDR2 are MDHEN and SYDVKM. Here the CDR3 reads CATSGLAELMGDTQYF. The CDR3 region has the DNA TGTGCCACCTCAGGACTAGCGGAGCTCATGGGGGATACGCAGTATTTT.

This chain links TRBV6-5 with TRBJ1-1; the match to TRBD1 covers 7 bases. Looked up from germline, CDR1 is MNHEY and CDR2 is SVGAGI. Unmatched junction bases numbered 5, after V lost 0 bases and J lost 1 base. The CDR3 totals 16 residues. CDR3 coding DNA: TGTGCCAGCAGTTACTCGATAGGGGGCTGGAACACTGAAGCTTTCTTT. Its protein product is CASSYSIGGWNTEAFF.

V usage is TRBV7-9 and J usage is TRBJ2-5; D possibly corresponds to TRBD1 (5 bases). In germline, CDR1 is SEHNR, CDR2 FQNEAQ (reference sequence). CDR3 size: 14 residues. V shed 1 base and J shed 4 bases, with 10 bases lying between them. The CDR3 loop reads CASSLVTGVETQYF. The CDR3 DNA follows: TGTGCCAGCAGCTTAGTTACAGGTGTAGAGACCCAGTACTTC.

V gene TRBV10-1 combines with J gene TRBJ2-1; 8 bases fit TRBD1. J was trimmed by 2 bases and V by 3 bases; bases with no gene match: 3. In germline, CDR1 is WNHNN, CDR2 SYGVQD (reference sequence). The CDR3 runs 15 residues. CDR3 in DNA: TGCGCCAGCAGTGACGACAGGGGCCCCTACAATGAGCAGTTCTTC. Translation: CASSDDRGPYNEQFF.

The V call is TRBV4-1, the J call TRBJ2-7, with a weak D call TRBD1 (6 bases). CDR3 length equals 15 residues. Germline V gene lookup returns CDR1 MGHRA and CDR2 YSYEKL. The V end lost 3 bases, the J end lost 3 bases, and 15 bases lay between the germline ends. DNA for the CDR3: TGCGCCAGCAGCCATAGACAGGCCACCGGCTACGAGCAGTACTTC. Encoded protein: CASSHRQATGYEQYF.

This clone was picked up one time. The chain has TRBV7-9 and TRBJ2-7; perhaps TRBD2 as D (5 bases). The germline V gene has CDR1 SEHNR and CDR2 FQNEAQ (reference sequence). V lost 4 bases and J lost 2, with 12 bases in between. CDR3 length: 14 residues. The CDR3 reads CASSSTGVPYEQYF. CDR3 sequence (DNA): TGTGCCAGCAGCTCCACCGGGGTCCCCTACGAGCAGTACTTC.

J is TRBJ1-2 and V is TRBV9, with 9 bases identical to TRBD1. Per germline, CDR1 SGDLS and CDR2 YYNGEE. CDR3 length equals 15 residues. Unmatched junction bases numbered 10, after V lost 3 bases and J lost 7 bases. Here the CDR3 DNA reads TGTGCCAGCAGCGAGCCTAGACAGGGGGGATCTGGCTACACCTTC. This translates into CASSEPRQGGSGYTF.

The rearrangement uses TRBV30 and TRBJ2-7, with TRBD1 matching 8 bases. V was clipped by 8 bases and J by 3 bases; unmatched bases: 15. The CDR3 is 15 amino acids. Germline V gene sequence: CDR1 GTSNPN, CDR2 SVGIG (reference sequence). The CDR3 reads CAGWTGWLRGYEQYF. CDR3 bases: TGTGCCGGCTGGACAGGGTGGTTGAGAGGCTACGAGCAGTACTTC. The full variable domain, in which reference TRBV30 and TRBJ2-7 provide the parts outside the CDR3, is SQTIHQWPATLVQPVGSPLSLECTVEGTSNPNLYWYRQAAGRGLQLLFYSVGIGQISSEVPQNLSASRPQDRQFILSSKKLLLSDSGFYLCAGWTGWLRGYEQYFGPGTRLTVT.

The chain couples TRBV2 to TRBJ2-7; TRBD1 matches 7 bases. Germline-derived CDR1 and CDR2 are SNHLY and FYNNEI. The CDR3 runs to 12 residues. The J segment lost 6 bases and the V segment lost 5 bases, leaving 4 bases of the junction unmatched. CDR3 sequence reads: CASSHDRVEQYF. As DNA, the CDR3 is TGTGCCAGCAGTCATGACAGGGTCGAGCAGTACTTC.

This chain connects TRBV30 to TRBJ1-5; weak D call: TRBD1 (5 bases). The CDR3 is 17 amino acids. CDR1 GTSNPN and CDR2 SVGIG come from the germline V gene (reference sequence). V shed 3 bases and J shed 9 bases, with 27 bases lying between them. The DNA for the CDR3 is TGTGCCTGGAGCCCCCTGTTGGGGGAGGAGGAATTAAGGCCCCAGCATTTT. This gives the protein CAWSPLLGEEELRPQHF.

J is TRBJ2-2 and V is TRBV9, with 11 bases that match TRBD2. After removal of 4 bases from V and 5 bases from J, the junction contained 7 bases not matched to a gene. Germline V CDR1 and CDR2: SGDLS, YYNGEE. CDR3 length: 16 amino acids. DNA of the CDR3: TGTGCCAGCAGCATCCCTAGCGGGGGGCCAACCGGGGAGCTGTTTTTT. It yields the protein CASSIPSGGPTGELFF.

The CDR3 protein is CASSLGGEGEDNEQFF. CDR3 nucleotide sequence: TGTGCCAGCAGCTTAGGAGGGGAAGGGGAGGACAATGAGCAGTTCTTC. This chain connects TRBV7-9 to TRBJ2-1, with D perhaps matching TRBD2 (6 bases). CDR3 length: 16 residues. The germline V and J ends were trimmed by 1 base and 5 bases, with 15 bases remaining between them. Germline lookup yields CDR1 SEHNR and CDR2 FQNEAQ (reference sequence).

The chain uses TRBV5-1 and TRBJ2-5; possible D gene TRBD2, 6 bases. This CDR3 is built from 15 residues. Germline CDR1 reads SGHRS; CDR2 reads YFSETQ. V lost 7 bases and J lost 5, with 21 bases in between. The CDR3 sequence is CASGFTLGLKETQYF. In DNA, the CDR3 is TGCGCCAGCGGTTTTACTCTGGGACTCAAGGAGACCCAGTACTTC.

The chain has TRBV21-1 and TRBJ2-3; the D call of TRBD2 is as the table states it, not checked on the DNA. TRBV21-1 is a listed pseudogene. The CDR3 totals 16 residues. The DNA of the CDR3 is TGTGCCAGCAGCGAGACTAGCGGGGGGGACCCTTATACGCAGTATTTT. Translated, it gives CASSETSGGDPYTQYF.

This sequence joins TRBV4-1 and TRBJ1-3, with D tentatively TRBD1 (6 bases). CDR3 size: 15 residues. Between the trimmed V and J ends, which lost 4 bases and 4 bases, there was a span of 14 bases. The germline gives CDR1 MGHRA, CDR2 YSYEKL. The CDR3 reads CASSPRGGSGNTIYF. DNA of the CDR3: TGCGCCAGCAGCCCGCGAGGGGGATCCGGAAACACCATATATTTT.

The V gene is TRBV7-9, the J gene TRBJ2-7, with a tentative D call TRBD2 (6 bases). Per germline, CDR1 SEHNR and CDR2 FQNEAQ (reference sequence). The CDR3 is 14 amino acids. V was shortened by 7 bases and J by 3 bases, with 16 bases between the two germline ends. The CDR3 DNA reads TGTGCCAGCACTGGAGGGGCCCACTTCTACGAGCAGTACTTC. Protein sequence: CASTGGAHFYEQYF.

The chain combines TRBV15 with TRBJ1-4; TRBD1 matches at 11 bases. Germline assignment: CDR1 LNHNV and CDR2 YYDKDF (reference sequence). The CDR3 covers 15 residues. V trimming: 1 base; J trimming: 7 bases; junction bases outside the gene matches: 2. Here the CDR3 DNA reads TGTGCCACCAGCAGAGGGACAGGGGGCGGTGAAAAACTGTTTTTT. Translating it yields CATSRGTGGGEKLFF.

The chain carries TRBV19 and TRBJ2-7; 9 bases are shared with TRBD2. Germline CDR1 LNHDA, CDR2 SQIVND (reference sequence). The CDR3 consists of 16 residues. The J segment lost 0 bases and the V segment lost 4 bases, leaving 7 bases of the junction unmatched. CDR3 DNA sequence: TGTGCCAGTAGTAAAATACGACTAGCGGCCTCCTACGAGCAGTACTTC. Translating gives CASSKIRLAASYEQYF.

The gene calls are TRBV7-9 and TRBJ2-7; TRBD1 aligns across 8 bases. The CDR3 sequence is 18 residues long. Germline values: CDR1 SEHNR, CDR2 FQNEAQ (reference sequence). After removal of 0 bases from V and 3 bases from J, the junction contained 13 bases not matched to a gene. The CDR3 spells CASSLALSGQELNYEQYF. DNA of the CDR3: TGTGCCAGCAGCTTAGCGCTCTCGGGACAGGAACTAAACTACGAGCAGTACTTC.

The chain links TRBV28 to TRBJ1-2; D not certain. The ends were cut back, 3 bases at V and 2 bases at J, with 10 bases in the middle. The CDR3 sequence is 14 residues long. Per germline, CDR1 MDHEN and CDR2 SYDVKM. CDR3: CASSLIGLNYGYTF. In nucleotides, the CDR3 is TGTGCCAGCAGTTTGATCGGACTGAACTATGGCTACACCTTC.

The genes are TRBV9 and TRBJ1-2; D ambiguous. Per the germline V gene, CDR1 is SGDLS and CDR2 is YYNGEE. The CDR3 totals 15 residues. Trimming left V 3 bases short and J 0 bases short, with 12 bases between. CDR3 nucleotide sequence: TGTGCCAGCAGCGGAGGGAGCAGTTCTAACTATGGCTACACCTTC. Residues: CASSGGSSSNYGYTF.

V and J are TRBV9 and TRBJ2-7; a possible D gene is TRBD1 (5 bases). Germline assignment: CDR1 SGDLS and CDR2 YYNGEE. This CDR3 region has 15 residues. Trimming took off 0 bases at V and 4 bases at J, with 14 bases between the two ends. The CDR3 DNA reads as TGTGCCAGCAGCGTAGGGTCAGGGTATTTGTACGAGCAGTACTTC. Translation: CASSVGSGYLYEQYF.

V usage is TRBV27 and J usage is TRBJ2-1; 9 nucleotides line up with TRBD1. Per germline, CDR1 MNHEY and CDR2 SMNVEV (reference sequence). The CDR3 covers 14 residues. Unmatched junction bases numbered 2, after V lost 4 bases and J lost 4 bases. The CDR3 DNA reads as TGTGCCAGCAGTTGGGGACAGGGTTACAATGAGCAGTTCTTC. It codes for CASSWGQGYNEQFF.

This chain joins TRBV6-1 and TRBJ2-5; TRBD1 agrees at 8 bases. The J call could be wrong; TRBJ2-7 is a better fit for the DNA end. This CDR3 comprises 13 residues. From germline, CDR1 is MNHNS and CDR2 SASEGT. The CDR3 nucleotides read TGTGCCAGCACCGACAGGGGACCCTACGAGCAGTACTTC. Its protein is CASTDRGPYEQYF.

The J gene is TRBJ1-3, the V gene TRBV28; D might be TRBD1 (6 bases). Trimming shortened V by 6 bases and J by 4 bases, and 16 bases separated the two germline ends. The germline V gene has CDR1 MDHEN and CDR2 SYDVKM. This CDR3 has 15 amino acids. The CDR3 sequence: CASSPTGLKGNTIYF. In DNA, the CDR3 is TGTGCCAGCAGCCCTACAGGGCTGAAGGGAAACACCATATATTTT.